This T cell receptor (beta chain) was identified during a study of CD8+CD57+ T cells in acquired aplastic anemia. Study summary: Average DNA yield from sorted CD4+ and CD8+ cells was around 3.2 ug. Study-wide results and limits: The number of CD8+ CDR3 sequences shared by patients and controls was twenty-nine.

Note on this clonotype: Its antigen remains unknown.

The template used for profiling TCR beta VDJ and CDR3 was genomic DNA. One entry per CDR3 protein results from TCRdb running MiXCR on the reads. The sample shows 150,000 to 200,000 distinct CDR3 sequences, 50% to 75% of them seen only once. Trimming stripped 3 bases from V and 0 bases from J, with 9 bases between. The CDR3 spans 14 residues. CDR1 is MDHEN, CDR2 SYDVKM, per germline. This sequence joins TRBV28 and TRBJ2-7, with D possibly TRBD2 on 6 matching bases. Input material: sorted CD4+, CD8+, or CD8+CD57+ T cells (not recorded which) from PBMCs. This TCR came from a human donor in good health. CDR3 sequence (DNA): TGTGCCAGCAGTTTTTGGGGGGACTCCTACGAGCAGTACTTC. Amino acid sequence: CASSFWGDSYEQYF.